This TCR beta chain was identified during a study of T cell clonotyping in hematopoietic cell transplantation. Study-wide results and limits: Broader posttransplant TCR repertoire diversity was predicted by graft donor and pretransplant recipient Inverse Simpson Index values.

The assay was immunoSEQ multiplex PCR, and TCRdb's table has in-frame clones only and misses some. The table includes about 13,000 clones, around 90% detected once. Germline V lookup: CDR1 SGHVS, CDR2 FNYEAQ. The V end lost 5 bases, the J end lost 1 base, and 18 bases lay between the germline ends. This CDR3 contains 16 residues. Comment on this clone: Its antigen is as yet unknown.

The sequence derives from a man in his thirties or forties in good health. Some clones in this sample may be carry-over from other donors' samples. The sequenced material came from peripheral blood mononuclear cells. The V call is TRBV7-6, the J call TRBJ2-7; the D call may be TRBD1 or TRBD2 (6 bases each). The CDR3 DNA reads TGTGCCAGCAGCCTAGAGGGGGGAACAGGATCCTACGAGCAGTACTTC. Encoded protein: CASSLEGGTGSYEQYF.